The source of this T cell receptor beta chain is a study of control samples from healthy donors and cancer patients. Assay: immunoSEQ multiplex PCR; the TCRdb copy retains only in-frame clones and omits some. The profile shows roughly 120,000 clones, about 95% of them singletons. V lost 1 base and J lost 1, with 11 bases in between. Germline V gene lookup returns CDR1 MGHRA and CDR2 YSYEKL. The CDR3 has 16 amino acids. The TCR originated in a man aged 25 to 40 in good health. The chain links TRBV4-1 to TRBJ1-3; D not certain. Sequencing was done on a sample of blood. CDR3 sequence (DNA): TGCGCCAGCAGCCAAGGAGCGGGCAGGTCTGGAAACACCATATATTTT. Protein: CASSQGAGRSGNTIYF.